A single sample is the source of the 31 T cell receptor beta chains below, sequenced in a study of technical replicates of blood from several donors. TCRdb's copy holds only in-frame clones and misses some; the assay was immunoSEQ multiplex PCR. The table has under 70,000 clones, 86% seen once; the top ten hold 5.5% to 6.5%. Sequencing input: PBMCs. These receptors all come from a human donor in good health. Some clones in this sample may be carry-over from other donors' samples.

The chain employs TRBV2 and TRBJ1-2; 8 bases are a match to TRBD1. This CDR3 is built from 15 residues. With V trimmed by 5 bases and J by 5 bases, 10 bases remained unmatched. Per the germline V gene, CDR1 is SNHLY and CDR2 is FYNNEI. The CDR3 nucleotides read TGTGCCAGCAGTCCGCGGACAGGGAATACGTATGGCTACACCTTC. This translates into CASSPRTGNTYGYTF.

The chain links TRBV27 to TRBJ2-7; 7 positions match TRBD2. J gave up 4 bases and V 5 bases, and 11 bases lay outside the gene matches. Germline CDR1 and CDR2: MNHEY and SMNVEV (reference sequence). This CDR3 contains 15 residues. The CDR3 coding sequence is TGTGCCAGCAGTCCATCGGGGGAGGGTAAATACGAGCAGTACTTC. The encoded protein is CASSPSGEGKYEQYF.

This chain uses TRBV30 with TRBJ2-7; 11 bases agree with TRBD1. Germline V lookup: CDR1 GTSNPN, CDR2 SVGIG (reference sequence). The length of the CDR3 is 15 residues. V lost 4 bases to trimming and J lost 3 bases; unmatched junction nucleotides: 8. The CDR3 reads CAWTKTGTGGYEQYF. The CDR3 DNA sequence: TGTGCCTGGACTAAAACCGGGACAGGGGGCTACGAGCAGTACTTC.

This chain joins TRBV7-2 and TRBJ2-7; TRBD2 agrees at 8 bases. This CDR3 is 14 amino acids long. Germline assignment: CDR1 SGHTA and CDR2 FQGNSA. V gave up 1 base and J gave up 4 bases; unmatched junction bases: 3. CDR3 sequence reads: CASSLVGLGYEQYF. The CDR3 DNA sequence: TGTGCCAGCAGCTTAGTGGGACTAGGGTACGAGCAGTACTTC.

This chain links TRBV4-1 with TRBJ1-5; TRBD1 matches at 11 bases. Germline trimming cut 0 bases from V and 9 bases from J; bases unmatched to any gene: 13. Germline lookup yields CDR1 MGHRA and CDR2 YSYEKL. There are 18 residues in the CDR3. The CDR3 protein is CASSQESGQGVQSRPQHF. The CDR3 DNA reads as TGCGCCAGCAGCCAAGAATCGGGACAGGGGGTACAATCACGGCCCCAGCATTTT.

The chain recombines TRBV9 with TRBJ1-1; a weak D match, TRBD1 (5 bases). Trimming pared 4 bases from V and 1 base from J, leaving 8 bases between. Germline V CDR1 and CDR2: SGDLS, YYNGEE. The CDR3 is 13 residues long. The CDR3 here is CASSRDWNTEAFF. In DNA, the CDR3 is TGTGCCAGCAGCCGGGACTGGAACACTGAAGCTTTCTTT.

The chain joins TRBV29-1 to TRBJ2-3; 8 nucleotides align to TRBD2. With V trimmed by 4 bases and J by 6 bases, 6 bases remained unmatched. The CDR3 extends over 13 amino acids. Germline V lookup: CDR1 SQVTM, CDR2 ANQGSEA. CDR3 coding DNA: TGCAGCGTTGGGACTAGCTCAGCTGATACGCAGTATTTT. It is translated as CSVGTSSADTQYF.

The chain has TRBV13 and TRBJ1-6; 7 nucleotides line up with TRBD1. The CDR3 has 17 amino acids. Germline V gives CDR1 PRHDT, CDR2 FYEKMQ (reference sequence). The trim removed 5 bases at V and 0 bases at J, leaving 7 bases unmatched. CDR3 DNA sequence: TGTGCCAGCAGCCCCCGGGACAGAAGCTCCTATAATTCACCCCTCCACTTT. It specifies CASSPRDRSSYNSPLHF. The whole variable domain, remainder taken from reference TRBV13 and TRBJ1-6, is AAGVIQSPRHLIKEKRETATLKCYPIPRHDTVYWYQQGPGQDPQFLISFYEKMQSDKGSIPDRFSAQQFSDYHSELNMSSLELGDSALYFCASSPRDRSSYNSPLHFGNGTRLTVT.

The rearrangement links TRBV27 to TRBJ2-3; 9 bases are a match to TRBD1. Germline V gene lookup returns CDR1 MNHEY and CDR2 SMNVEV (reference sequence). V was clipped by 8 bases and J by 1 base; unmatched bases: 13. The CDR3 runs to 17 residues. This chain's CDR3 is CASHLRGWTGGTDTQYF. As DNA, the CDR3 is TGTGCCAGCCATCTTCGGGGTTGGACAGGGGGCACAGATACGCAGTATTTT.

The chain carries TRBV30 and TRBJ2-2; 8 positions agree with TRBD2. Germline V gives CDR1 GTSNPN, CDR2 SVGIG (reference sequence). The junction had 8 bases not matched to a gene; V was cut back by 0 bases and J by 5 bases. The CDR3 sequence is 16 residues long. The CDR3: CAWSVLSGSFTGELFF. The CDR3 nucleotides read TGTGCCTGGAGTGTACTCAGCGGGAGTTTTACCGGGGAGCTGTTTTTT.

The chain joins TRBV2 to TRBJ2-1; TRBD1 aligns across 7 bases. J lost 9 bases, V lost 7 bases, and 9 bases had no gene match. Per germline, CDR1 SNHLY and CDR2 FYNNEI. This CDR3 has 13 residues. CDR3 region: CASNGGQVGEQFF. In DNA, the CDR3 is TGTGCCAGCAACGGAGGACAGGTCGGTGAGCAGTTCTTC.

The V gene is TRBV4-1, the J gene TRBJ2-7; possible D gene TRBD1, 6 bases. This CDR3 region has 14 residues. Germline CDR1 MGHRA, CDR2 YSYEKL. Between the trimmed V and J ends, which lost 1 base and 6 bases, there was a span of 13 bases. CDR3 loop: CASSQVTGTAEQYF. CDR3 coding DNA: TGCGCCAGCAGCCAAGTTACAGGGACGGCCGAGCAGTACTTC.

The gene calls are TRBV5-1 and TRBJ2-5, with a possible D match to TRBD1 (6 bases). The length of the CDR3 is 16 residues. Trimming left V 2 bases short and J 2 bases short, with 16 bases between. In germline, CDR1 is SGHRS, CDR2 YFSETQ. The CDR3 sequence is CASSFGGRRGQETQYF. Here the CDR3 DNA reads TGCGCCAGCAGCTTCGGCGGAAGAAGGGGGCAAGAGACCCAGTACTTC.

The chain recombines TRBV11-1 with TRBJ2-7, with 11 positions matching TRBD1. The ends lost 6 bases at V and 4 bases at J; junction bases unmatched: 5. The germline V gene has CDR1 SGHAT and CDR2 FQDESV (reference sequence). CDR3 length equals 14 residues. CDR3 in DNA: TGTGCCAGCAGACCGGACAGGGGGCTGTACGAGCAGTACTTC. Its protein is CASRPDRGLYEQYF.

The chain joins TRBV18 to TRBJ1-5; D not resolved. The CDR3 spans 13 residues. Trimming removed 6 bases at V and 7 bases at J, with 13 bases between. Germline V gene lookup returns CDR1 KGHSH and CDR2 LQKENI. The CDR3 here is CASSVLDRQPQHF. The CDR3 coding sequence is TGTGCCAGCTCCGTCCTAGACCGGCAGCCCCAGCATTTT.

The chain links TRBV7-8 to TRBJ2-5; TRBD2 matches 8 bases. The CDR3 contains 15 residues. Trimming took 4 bases from V and 3 from J; bases not matched to a gene: 7. The germline V gene has CDR1 SGHVS and CDR2 FQNEAQ. The CDR3 loop is CASSSIGLAEETQYF. As DNA, the CDR3 is TGTGCCAGCAGCTCGATTGGACTAGCCGAAGAGACCCAGTACTTC.

This clone has only a few counts. The rearrangement links TRBV6-4 to TRBJ2-1; 9 positions match TRBD2. This CDR3 is 15 amino acids long. V dropped 0 bases and J dropped 7; count of bases not matched to a gene: 4. The V gene's germline CDR1 is MRHNA and CDR2 SNTAGT. The CDR3 region has the DNA TGTGCCAGCAGTGACTCTTCTAGCGGGGTTAATGAGCAGTTCTTC. This codes for CASSDSSSGVNEQFF.

This sequence joins TRBV4-2 and TRBJ2-3; the match to TRBD2 covers 7 bases. V lost 0 bases and J lost 1; bases outside the gene matches: 13. CDR1 is LGHNA and CDR2 is YNFKEQ in the germline V gene. The CDR3 is 19 amino acids. The CDR3 spells CASSQDWGRLAGGTDTQYF. As DNA, the CDR3 is TGTGCCAGCAGCCAAGATTGGGGGAGATTGGCGGGAGGCACAGATACGCAGTATTTT.

This clone was detected once. This chain links TRBV7-9 with TRBJ2-7; 7 bases map to TRBD1. The germline V gene has CDR1 SEHNR and CDR2 FQNEAQ (reference sequence). V trimming: 5 bases; J trimming: 2 bases; junction bases outside the gene matches: 6. The length of the CDR3 is 14 residues. The CDR3 region is CASSRRDSPYEQYF. In DNA, the CDR3 is TGTGCCAGCAGCCGTAGGGACAGCCCCTACGAGCAGTACTTC.

The V gene is TRBV6-6, the J gene TRBJ2-2; 7 bases match TRBD1. Germline CDR1 reads MNHNY; CDR2 reads SVGAGI (reference sequence). The CDR3 consists of 16 residues. The V gene end was trimmed by 6 bases and the J gene end by 3 bases; junction bases not matched to a gene: 10. The CDR3 nucleotides are TGTGCCAGCAGCCGTGGGACAGCCACTTACACCGGGGAGCTGTTTTTT. Translated: CASSRGTATYTGELFF.

This clone came up a few times. This chain links TRBV11-2 with TRBJ2-2, with TRBD2 as a possible D gene (6 bases). CDR3 length equals 14 residues. Trimming removed 0 bases at V and 5 bases at J, with 7 bases between. Germline V gene lookup returns CDR1 SGHAT and CDR2 FQNNGV. The chain's CDR3 is CASSLDRGTGELFF. Here the CDR3 DNA reads TGTGCCAGCAGCTTAGATCGGGGGACCGGGGAGCTGTTTTTT.

The chain is built from TRBV5-1 and TRBJ2-1, with D maybe TRBD1 (5 bases). Germline V gene data show CDR1 as SGHRS and CDR2 as YFSETQ. The V and J ends lost 1 base and 6 bases respectively, with 14 bases between them. This CDR3 has 15 residues. The CDR3 here is CASSLIAGSRNEQFF. CDR3 nucleotides: TGCGCCAGCAGCTTGATCGCAGGGTCCCGCAATGAGCAGTTCTTC.

A single count supports this clone. The chain couples TRBV11-2 to TRBJ2-7, with D perhaps matching TRBD1 (5 bases). Germline CDR1 is SGHAT and CDR2 is FQNNGV. This CDR3 region has 12 residues. Trimming took off 5 bases at V and 3 bases at J, with 8 bases between the two ends. This chain's CDR3 is CASSPTGYEQYF. The DNA of the CDR3 is TGTGCCAGCAGCCCCACAGGCTACGAGCAGTACTTC. Combining the CDR3 with reference TRBV11-2 and TRBJ2-7 gives the whole variable domain EAGVAQSPRYKIIEKRQSVAFWCNPISGHATLYWYQQILGQGPKLLIQFQNNGVVDDSQLPKDRFSAERLKGVDSTLKIQPAKLEDSAVYLCASSPTGYEQYFGPGTRLTVT.

This clone was detected once. The chain carries TRBV28 and TRBJ2-1, with 7 bases that match TRBD2. After removal of 7 bases from V and 2 bases from J, the junction contained 11 bases not matched to a gene. Per germline, CDR1 MDHEN and CDR2 SYDVKM. This CDR3 spans 16 amino acids. This CDR3 reads CASTPAGRSPYNEQFF. CDR3 nucleotide sequence: TGTGCCAGCACCCCTGCCGGGAGGAGTCCCTACAATGAGCAGTTCTTC.

The chain joins TRBV9 to TRBJ1-2; 11 bases are shared with TRBD1. CDR1 and CDR2 from the germline V gene are SGDLS and YYNGEE. This CDR3 has 16 residues. V was clipped by 3 bases and J by 8 bases; unmatched bases: 12. CDR3 amino acids: CASSATGTGGVRGYTF. For the CDR3, the DNA is TGTGCCAGCAGCGCCACCGGGACAGGGGGTGTTAGGGGCTACACCTTC.

This clone turned up a few times. The chain's CDR3 is CASSPGEYNQPQHF. In DNA form, the CDR3 reads TGTGCCAGCTCACCAGGGGAGTACAATCAGCCCCAGCATTTT. This chain joins TRBV18 and TRBJ1-5; D is unresolved. Trimming took off 2 bases at V and 3 bases at J, with 8 bases between the two ends. Per germline, CDR1 KGHSH and CDR2 LQKENI. The CDR3 covers 14 residues. Filled out from reference TRBV18 and TRBJ1-5, the complete variable domain reads NAGVMQNPRHLVRRRGQEARLRCSPMKGHSHVYWYRQLPEEGLKFMVYLQKENIIDESGMPKERFSAEFPKEGPSILRIQQVVRGDSAAYFCASSPGEYNQPQHFGDGTRLSIL.

The gene calls are TRBV6-4 and TRBJ1-1, with 7 bases lining up with TRBD1. CDR1 is MRHNA and CDR2 is SNTAGT in the germline V gene. The V gene end was trimmed by 0 bases and the J gene end by 3 bases; junction bases not matched to a gene: 4. The CDR3 is 15 amino acids. The CDR3 DNA reads TGTGCCAGCAGTGACTCGGGAAGGGGGCACACTGAAGCTTTCTTT. Protein product: CASSDSGRGHTEAFF.

V and J are TRBV9 and TRBJ2-3, with 8 bases fitting TRBD2. Germline-derived CDR1 and CDR2 are SGDLS and YYNGEE. The trim removed 0 bases at V and 2 bases at J, leaving 5 bases unmatched. CDR3 size: 16 residues. The CDR3 DNA reads as TGTGCCAGCAGCGTAGGAACGGGGGGGCCCACAGATACGCAGTATTTT. Protein: CASSVGTGGPTDTQYF.

The chain carries TRBV4-3 and TRBJ2-6, with 8 bases identical to TRBD1. The CDR3 is made up of 17 amino acids. V was clipped by 2 bases and J by 0 bases; unmatched bases: 3. Germline values: CDR1 LGHNA, CDR2 YSLEER. Here the CDR3 reads CASSQQGANSGANVLTF. The DNA for the CDR3 is TGCGCCAGCAGCCAACAGGGGGCCAACTCTGGGGCCAACGTCCTGACTTTC.

The V gene is TRBV2, the J gene TRBJ2-2; maybe TRBD1 (6 bases). CDR1 is SNHLY, CDR2 FYNNEI, per germline. The length of the CDR3 is 14 residues. Trimming took 4 bases from V and 5 from J, leaving 11 bases between them. CDR3 coding DNA: TGTGCCAGCAGTGCAACAGGGCAGACCGGGGAGCTGTTTTTT. It codes for CASSATGQTGELFF.

This chain connects TRBV25-1 to TRBJ1-2; the D is unclear. Trimming took 3 bases from V and 4 from J, leaving 18 bases between them. This CDR3 has 16 residues. CDR1 is MGHDK, CDR2 SYGVNS, per germline. The CDR3 protein is CASSDFNSQVSYGYTF. The CDR3 DNA follows: TGTGCCAGCAGTGACTTTAACAGCCAAGTTTCCTATGGCTACACCTTC.